The text below deals with one T cell receptor beta chain. This sample was taken from a study of blood T cell repertoires in COVID-19. The table came from immunoSEQ multiplex PCR; TCRdb's copy has only in-frame clones and leaves some out. The data hold some 390,000 clones, with roughly 86% observed a single time. Sequencing input: peripheral blood. The source is a woman aged 55-75 years with COVID-19, enrolled during active disease.

The CDR3 DNA reads TGTGCCAGTAGTATAGGACTAGCGGGGGGTCGGGCCAACGTCCTGACTTTC. It encodes CASSIGLAGGRANVLTF. The gene calls are TRBV19 and TRBJ2-6; 13 bases agree with TRBD2. The ends lost 1 base at V and 5 bases at J; junction bases unmatched: 2. From germline, CDR1 is LNHDA and CDR2 SQIVND (reference sequence). This CDR3 spans 17 amino acids.